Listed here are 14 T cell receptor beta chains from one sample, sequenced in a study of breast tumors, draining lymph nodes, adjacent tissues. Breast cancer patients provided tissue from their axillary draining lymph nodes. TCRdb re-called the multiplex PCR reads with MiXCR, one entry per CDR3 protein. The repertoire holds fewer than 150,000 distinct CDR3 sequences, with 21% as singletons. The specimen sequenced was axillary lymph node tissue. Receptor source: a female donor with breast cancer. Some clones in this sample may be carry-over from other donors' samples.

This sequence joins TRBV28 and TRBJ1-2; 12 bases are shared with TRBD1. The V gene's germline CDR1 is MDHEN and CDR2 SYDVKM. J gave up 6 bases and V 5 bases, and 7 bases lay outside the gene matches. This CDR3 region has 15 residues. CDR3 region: CASSRDRGRGDGYTF. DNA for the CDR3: TGTGCCAGCAGTAGGGACAGGGGGCGCGGGGATGGCTACACCTTC.

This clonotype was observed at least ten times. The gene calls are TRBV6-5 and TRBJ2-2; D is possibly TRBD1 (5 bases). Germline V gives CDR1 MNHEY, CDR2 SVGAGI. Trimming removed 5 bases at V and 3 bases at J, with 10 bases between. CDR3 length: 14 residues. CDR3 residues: CASSTGTDTGELFF. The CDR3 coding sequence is TGTGCCAGCAGTACAGGTACCGACACCGGGGAGCTGTTTTTT.

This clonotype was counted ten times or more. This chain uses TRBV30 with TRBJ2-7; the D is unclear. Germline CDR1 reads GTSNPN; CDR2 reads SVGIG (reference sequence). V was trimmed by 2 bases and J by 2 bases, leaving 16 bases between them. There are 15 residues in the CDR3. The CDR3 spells CAWSYGVSPPYEQYF. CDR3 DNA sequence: TGTGCCTGGAGTTATGGGGTGTCCCCCCCCTACGAGCAGTACTTC.

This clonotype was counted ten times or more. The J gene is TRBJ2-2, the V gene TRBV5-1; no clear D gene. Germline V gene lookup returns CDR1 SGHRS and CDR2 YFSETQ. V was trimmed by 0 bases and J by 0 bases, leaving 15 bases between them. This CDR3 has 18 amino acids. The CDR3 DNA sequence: TGCGCCAGCAGCTTGGCCGGCGAGTGGGGTACGAACACCGGGGAGCTGTTTTTT. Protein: CASSLAGEWGTNTGELFF.

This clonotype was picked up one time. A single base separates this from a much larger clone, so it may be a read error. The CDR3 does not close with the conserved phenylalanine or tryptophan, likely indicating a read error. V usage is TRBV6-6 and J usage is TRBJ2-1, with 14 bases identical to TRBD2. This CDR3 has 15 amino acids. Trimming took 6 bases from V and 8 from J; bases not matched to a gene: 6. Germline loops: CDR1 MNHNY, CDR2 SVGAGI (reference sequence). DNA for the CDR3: TGTGCCAGCAGCTGGACTAGCGGGAGGTTTGATGAGCAGTTCTCC. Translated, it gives CASSWTSGRFDEQFS.

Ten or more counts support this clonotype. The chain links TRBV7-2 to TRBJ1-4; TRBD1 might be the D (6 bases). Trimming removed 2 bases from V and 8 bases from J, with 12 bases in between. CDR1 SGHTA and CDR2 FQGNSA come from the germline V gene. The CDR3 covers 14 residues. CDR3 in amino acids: CASSLSGVREKLFF. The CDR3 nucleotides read TGTGCCAGCAGCTTATCAGGGGTTCGAGAAAAACTGTTTTTT. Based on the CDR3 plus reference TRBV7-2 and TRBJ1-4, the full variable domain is GAGVSQSPSNKVTEKGKDVELRCDPISGHTALYWYRQSLGQGLEFLIYFQGNSAPDKSGLPSDRFSAERTGGSVSTLTIQRTQQEDSAVYLCASSLSGVREKLFFGSGTQLSVL.

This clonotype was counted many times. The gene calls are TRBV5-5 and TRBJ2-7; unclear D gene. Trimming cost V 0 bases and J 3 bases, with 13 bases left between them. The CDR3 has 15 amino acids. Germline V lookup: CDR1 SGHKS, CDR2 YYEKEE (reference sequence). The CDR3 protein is CASSLGGRLNYEQYF. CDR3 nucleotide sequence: TGTGCCAGCAGCTTGGGTGGACGCCTCAACTACGAGCAGTACTTC.

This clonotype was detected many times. This CDR3 reads CAWSVRPRDSPLHF. The CDR3 nucleotides are TGTGCCTGGAGTGTTCGGCCCAGGGATTCACCCCTCCACTTT. The chain has TRBV30 and TRBJ1-6, with D possibly being TRBD1 (5 bases). This CDR3 is 14 amino acids long. Trimming stripped 0 bases from V and 8 bases from J, with 11 bases between. Germline assignment: CDR1 GTSNPN and CDR2 SVGIG (reference sequence).

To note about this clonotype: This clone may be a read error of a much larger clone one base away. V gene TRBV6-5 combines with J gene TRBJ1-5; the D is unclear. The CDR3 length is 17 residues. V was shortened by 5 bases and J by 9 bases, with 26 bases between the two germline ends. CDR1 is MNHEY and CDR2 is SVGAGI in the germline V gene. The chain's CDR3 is CASSAWQLSGRDRPQHF. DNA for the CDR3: TGTGCCAGCAGTGCGTGGCAGCTGTCCGGCCGTGATCGGCCCCAGCATTTT.

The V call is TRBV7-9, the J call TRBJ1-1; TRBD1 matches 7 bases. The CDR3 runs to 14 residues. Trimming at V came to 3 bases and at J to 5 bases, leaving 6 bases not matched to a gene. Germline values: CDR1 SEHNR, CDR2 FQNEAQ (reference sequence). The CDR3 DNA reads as TGTGCCAGCAGCTTTAAAGGGGGCGGAACTGAAGCTTTCTTT. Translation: CASSFKGGGTEAFF.

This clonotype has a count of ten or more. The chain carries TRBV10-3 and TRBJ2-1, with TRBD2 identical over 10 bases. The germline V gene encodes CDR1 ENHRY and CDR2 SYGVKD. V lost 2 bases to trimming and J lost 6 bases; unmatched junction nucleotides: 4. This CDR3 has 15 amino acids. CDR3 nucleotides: TGTGCCATCAGTGAGCCGGGACTAGCGACCAATGAGCAGTTCTTC. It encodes CAISEPGLATNEQFF.

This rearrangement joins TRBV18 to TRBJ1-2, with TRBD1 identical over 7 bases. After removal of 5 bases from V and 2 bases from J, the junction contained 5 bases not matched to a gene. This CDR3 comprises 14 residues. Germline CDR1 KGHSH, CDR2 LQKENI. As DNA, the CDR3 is TGTGCCAGCTCATCCTACAGGGGCAACTATGGCTACACCTTC. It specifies CASSSYRGNYGYTF.

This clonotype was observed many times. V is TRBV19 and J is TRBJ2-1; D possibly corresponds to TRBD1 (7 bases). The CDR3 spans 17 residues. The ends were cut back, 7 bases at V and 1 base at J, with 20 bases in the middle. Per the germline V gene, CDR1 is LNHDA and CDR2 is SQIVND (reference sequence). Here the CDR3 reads CASKNSFQGGSYNEQFF. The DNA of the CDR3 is TGTGCCAGTAAAAACTCCTTTCAGGGGGGATCCTACAATGAGCAGTTCTTC.

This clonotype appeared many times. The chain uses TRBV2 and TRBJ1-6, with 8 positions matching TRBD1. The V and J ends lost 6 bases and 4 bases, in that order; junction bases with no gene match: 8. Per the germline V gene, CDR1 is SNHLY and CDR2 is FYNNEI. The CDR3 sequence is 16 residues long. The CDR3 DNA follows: TGTGCCAGCAGGCAGGGGGCCCAGACGTATAATTCACCCCTCCACTTT. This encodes CASRQGAQTYNSPLHF.